Sequencing of this T cell receptor beta chain was carried out in a study of blood T cell repertoires in COVID-19. Produced via immunoSEQ multiplex PCR; TCRdb's table is partial and in-frame only. The data show 100,000 to 150,000 clones, 70% to 90% seen once. Losses at the gene ends were 3 bases for V and 3 bases for J; bases not matched to a gene: 4. The germline CDR1 and CDR2 sequences are ENHRY and SYGVKD. The CDR3 is 15 amino acids. This chain uses TRBV10-3 with TRBJ1-2, with TRBD1 matching 10 bases. Sequencing was done on a sample of peripheral blood. This clonotype was sampled from a man between 65 and 85 years old with active COVID-19. The CDR3 is CAISDRDRGDYGYTF. In DNA, the CDR3 is TGTGCCATCAGTGATAGGGACAGGGGCGACTATGGCTACACCTTC.